The T cell receptor beta chain under discussion was sequenced for a study of beta chain features in type 1 diabetes. General study results and limits: Still unanswered here is whether HLA type influences TCRB rearrangement.

Reverse transcription of all isolated RNA meant that expressed TCRB transcripts were sequenced. Profiling relied on immunoSEQ multiplex PCR, and the TCRdb table lists in-frame clones only, not all of them. In the table there are around 400,000 clones, about 15% of which are singletons. Purity exceeded 95% in all sorted populations. A remark on this clone: Its target is not known.

The germline CDR1 and CDR2 sequences are LGHNA and YNFKEQ. This CDR3 is built from 16 residues. The V gene end was trimmed by 0 bases and the J gene end by 4 bases; junction bases not matched to a gene: 6. The chain combines TRBV4-2 with TRBJ2-7; 10 nucleotides agree with TRBD1. The clonotype comes from a young woman in good health. Sequencing was performed on naive CD4+ T cells from blood. The CDR3 DNA follows: TGTGCCAGCAGCCAAGAACCGGGACAGGGGTTATACGAGCAGTACTTC. Its protein product is CASSQEPGQGLYEQYF.